The 14 T cell receptor beta chains below were found in one sample sequenced in a study of human T cells and chemical hapten exposure. From the RACE reads, TCRdb called clonotypes with MiXCR, one entry per CDR3 protein. The sample has roughly 56,000 distinct CDR3 sequences, approximately 9.7% seen once. Time point described: pre-sensitization, week 0. Treatment meaning: therapeutic diphenylcyclopropenone sensitization with weekly scalp DPC. Unfractionated whole blood served as the source for total RNA extraction. The sample was whole blood, taken in connection with sensitization to the hapten diphenylcyclopropenone (DPC). These receptors were collected from a woman in her 30s with alopecia areata. Some clones in this sample may be carry-over from other donors' samples.

This clonotype appeared many times. The rearrangement links TRBV4-1 to TRBJ1-1, with D maybe TRBD1 (5 bases). CDR1 and CDR2 (germline): MGHRA, YSYEKL. V was cut by 1 base and J by 3 bases, with 15 bases left in between. The CDR3 has 16 amino acids. DNA of the CDR3: TGCGCCAGCAGCCAAGTCGAGGGGAGTTGGGACACTGAAGCTTTCTTT. Its protein product is CASSQVEGSWDTEAFF.

This clonotype was observed a handful of times. V is TRBV7-9 and J is TRBJ1-1, with D unclear. Germline V gene sequence: CDR1 SEHNR, CDR2 FQNEAQ (reference sequence). V gave up 5 bases and J gave up 3 bases, with 7 bases separating them. The CDR3 loop spans 12 amino acids. The CDR3 is CASSHRDTEAFF. CDR3 nucleotide sequence: TGTGCCAGCAGCCACCGGGACACTGAAGCTTTCTTT.

This clonotype has more than one count but fewer than ten. The chain has TRBV4-2 and TRBJ1-5; 7 nucleotides line up with TRBD1. This CDR3 contains 16 residues. V lost 4 bases to trimming and J lost 1 base; unmatched junction nucleotides: 7. Germline CDR1 LGHNA, CDR2 YNFKEQ. The CDR3 DNA reads as TGTGCCAGCAGCCCAAAGACAGGGATCAGCAATCAGCCCCAGCATTTT. Encoded protein: CASSPKTGISNQPQHF.

The chain has TRBV7-2 and TRBJ2-6; 7 positions match TRBD2. J lost 2 bases, V lost 6 bases, and 10 bases had no gene match. Germline values: CDR1 SGHTA, CDR2 FQGNSA. CDR3 length equals 17 residues. In nucleotides, the CDR3 is TGTGCCAGCAGGCTCCCGATTGGGGGGGCTGGGGCCAACGTCCTGACTTTC. Translation: CASRLPIGGAGANVLTF.

This clonotype has only a few counts. This chain's CDR3 is CASTKGTGTVTDTEAFF. The CDR3 DNA is TGTGCCAGCACGAAGGGGACAGGGACGGTGACGGACACTGAAGCTTTCTTT. The chain uses TRBV7-2 and TRBJ1-1, with 9 bases fitting TRBD1. The CDR3 length is 17 residues. The germline V gene has CDR1 SGHTA and CDR2 FQGNSA. Germline trimming cut 7 bases from V and 3 bases from J; bases unmatched to any gene: 15.

In this sample, this clonotype turned up a few times. V usage is TRBV7-3 and J usage is TRBJ1-6; TRBD1 matches 8 bases. The V gene's germline CDR1 is SGHTA and CDR2 FQGTGA. The CDR3 contains 15 residues. After removal of 4 bases from V and 7 bases from J, the junction contained 6 bases not matched to a gene. CDR3 sequence reads: CASSSGTGANSPLHF. The DNA for the CDR3 is TGTGCCAGCAGCTCGGGGACAGGTGCGAATTCACCCCTCCACTTT.

This clonotype was observed at least ten times. The chain has TRBV20-1 and TRBJ2-3, with TRBD2 identical over 7 bases. The CDR3 is 16 amino acids. Trimming took 0 bases from V and 0 from J; bases not matched to a gene: 6. The germline V gene encodes CDR1 DFQATT and CDR2 SNEGSKA (reference sequence). CDR3 sequence reads: CSAREWGGYSTDTQYF. In nucleotides, the CDR3 is TGCAGTGCTAGAGAGTGGGGGGGATACAGCACAGATACGCAGTATTTT.

The table lists this clonotype with a few counts. This sequence joins TRBV27 and TRBJ1-4, with unresolved D. Trimming cost V 5 bases and J 5 bases, with 12 bases left between them. The CDR3 is 14 residues long. CDR1 MNHEY and CDR2 SMNVEV come from the germline V gene (reference sequence). CDR3 region: CASSPRAQNEKLFF. The CDR3, as DNA: TGTGCCAGCAGTCCCAGAGCCCAGAATGAAAAACTGTTTTTT.

Ten or more counts support this clonotype. V gene TRBV20-1 combines with J gene TRBJ2-1; the D call may be TRBD1 or TRBD2 (5 bases each). CDR3 length equals 12 residues. V lost 1 base to trimming and J lost 8 bases, with 9 bases between them. Germline V gene sequence: CDR1 DFQATT, CDR2 SNEGSKA (reference sequence). The CDR3 sequence: CSARGGVDEQFF. The CDR3 DNA follows: TGCAGTGCTAGAGGAGGGGTGGATGAGCAGTTCTTC.

Regarding this clonotype: A much larger clonotype is one base distant, so this may be a read error. The chain recombines TRBV12-3 or TRBV12-4 with TRBJ2-3; the match to TRBD2 covers 9 bases. V was clipped by 5 bases and J by 0 bases; unmatched bases: 9. This CDR3 is built from 17 residues. The CDR3 sequence is CASSPRWLAGSTDTQYF. The DNA of the CDR3 is TGTGCCAGCAGTCCAAGGTGGCTAGCGGGGAGCACAGATACGCAGTATTTT.

V usage is TRBV7-6 and J usage is TRBJ1-2; tentatively, D is TRBD1 (5 bases). The CDR3 sequence is 14 residues long. CDR1 and CDR2 from the germline V gene are SGHVS and FNYEAQ. V lost 1 base and J 3 bases, leaving 9 bases between the germline ends. This chain's CDR3 is CASSLGGEDYGYTF. For the CDR3, the DNA is TGTGCCAGCAGCTTAGGGGGGGAAGACTATGGCTACACCTTC.

This clonotype showed up just a few times. The chain uses TRBV6-5 and TRBJ1-3; a weak D match, TRBD1 (5 bases). The V gene's germline CDR1 is MNHEY and CDR2 SVGAGI. The germline V and J ends were trimmed by 4 bases and 3 bases, with 19 bases remaining between them. The CDR3 totals 17 residues. CDR3 sequence reads: CASSLTDSLFLGNTIYF. Here the CDR3 DNA reads TGTGCCAGCAGTTTAACCGACAGCCTTTTCCTTGGAAACACCATATATTTT.

The chain is built from TRBV12-3 or TRBV12-4 and TRBJ1-6; 10 nucleotides match TRBD1. This CDR3 has 14 residues. Trimming at V came to 6 bases and at J to 10 bases, leaving 6 bases not matched to a gene. The CDR3 DNA is TGTGCCAGCAGGTCCGGGACAGGGGTCTCACCCCTCCACTTT. Translating gives CASRSGTGVSPLHF.

The J gene is TRBJ2-5, the V gene TRBV23-1; no clear D. TRBV23-1 is designated an ORF whose function remains uncertain. Trimming stripped 0 bases from V and 2 bases from J, with 13 bases between. This CDR3 has 16 amino acids. The CDR3 nucleotides are TGCGCCAGCAGTCAATCAAAGATTAGAAAACAAGAGACCCAGTACTTC. Translating it yields CASSQSKIRKQETQYF.